The clone carrying this TCR beta chain was seen a handful of times. This sample stems from a study of shared clonotypes between healthy human individuals. TCRdb keeps only in-frame clones here, not all; method: immunoSEQ multiplex PCR. This sample has 2.3 million or so clones; 90% to 95% occur once, and the top ten carry 0.3% to 0.4%. The CDR3 contains 14 residues. Germline CDR1 is MNHNY and CDR2 is SVGAGI (reference sequence). V lost 6 bases to trimming and J lost 5 bases; unmatched junction nucleotides: 8. This sequence was found in a man between 18 and 35 years old in good health. Some clones in this sample may be carry-over from other donors' samples. The sample taken for sequencing was naive CD4+ T cells from PBMCs. Described subset: CD45RA+ positively selected. This sequence joins TRBV6-6 and TRBJ1-1, with TRBD1 identical over 8 bases. The CDR3 spells CASRSDRGGTEAFF. The CDR3 nucleotides read TGTGCCAGCAGATCCGACAGGGGAGGAACTGAAGCTTTCTTT.